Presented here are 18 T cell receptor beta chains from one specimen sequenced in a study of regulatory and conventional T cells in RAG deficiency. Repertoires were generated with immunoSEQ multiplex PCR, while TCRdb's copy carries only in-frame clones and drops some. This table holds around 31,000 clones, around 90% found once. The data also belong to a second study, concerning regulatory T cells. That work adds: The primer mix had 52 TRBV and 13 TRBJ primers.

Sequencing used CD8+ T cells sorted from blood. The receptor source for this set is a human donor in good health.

This chain's CDR3 is CASSLDRGGEKLFF. The CDR3 DNA reads TGTGCCAGCAGCTTGGACAGGGGAGGGGAAAAACTGTTTTTT. The chain combines TRBV5-4 with TRBJ1-4; 7 positions match TRBD1. The CDR3 loop spans 14 amino acids. Trimming removed 0 bases from V and 8 bases from J; junction bases left unmatched: 4. Germline values: CDR1 SGHNT, CDR2 YYREEE (reference sequence).

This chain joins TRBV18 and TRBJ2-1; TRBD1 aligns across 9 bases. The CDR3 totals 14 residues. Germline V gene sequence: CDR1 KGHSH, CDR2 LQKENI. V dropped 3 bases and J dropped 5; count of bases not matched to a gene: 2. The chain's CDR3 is CASSPRDRDNEQFF. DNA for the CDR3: TGTGCCAGCTCACCCCGGGACAGGGACAATGAGCAGTTCTTC.

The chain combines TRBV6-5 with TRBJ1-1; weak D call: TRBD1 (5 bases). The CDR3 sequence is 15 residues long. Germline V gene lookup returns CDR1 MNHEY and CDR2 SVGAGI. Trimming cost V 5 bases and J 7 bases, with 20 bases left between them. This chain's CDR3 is CASSPSGGSLLEAFF. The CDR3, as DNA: TGTGCCAGCAGTCCAAGCGGGGGGTCCCTTCTTGAAGCTTTCTTT.

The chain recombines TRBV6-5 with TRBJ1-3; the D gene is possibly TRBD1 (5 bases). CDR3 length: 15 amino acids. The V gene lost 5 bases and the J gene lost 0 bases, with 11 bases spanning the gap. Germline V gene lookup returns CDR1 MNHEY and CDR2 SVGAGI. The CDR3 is CASSGAGNSGNTIYF. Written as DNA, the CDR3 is TGTGCCAGCAGTGGGGCGGGAAACTCTGGAAACACCATATATTTT.

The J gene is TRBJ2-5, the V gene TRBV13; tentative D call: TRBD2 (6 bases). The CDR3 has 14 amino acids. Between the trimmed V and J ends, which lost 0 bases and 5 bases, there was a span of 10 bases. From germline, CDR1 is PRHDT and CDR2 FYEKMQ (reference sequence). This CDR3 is CASSLGILAETQYF. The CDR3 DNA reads TGTGCCAGCAGCTTAGGGATCCTAGCGGAGACCCAGTACTTC.

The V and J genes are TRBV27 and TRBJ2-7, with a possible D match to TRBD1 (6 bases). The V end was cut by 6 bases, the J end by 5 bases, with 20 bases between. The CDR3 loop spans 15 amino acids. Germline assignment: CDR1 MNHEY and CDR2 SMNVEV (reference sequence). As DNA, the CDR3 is TGTGCCAGCAGACCAGGACAGAGCCTTAGCAACGAGCAGTACTTC. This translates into CASRPGQSLSNEQYF.

CDR3 nucleotides: TGTGCCAGCAGCCAGATTCCGGGACAGGGGGCCGTCTACGACGAGCAGTACTTC. It encodes CASSQIPGQGAVYDEQYF. The chain couples TRBV11-2 to TRBJ2-7, with TRBD1 matching 12 bases. Germline V gives CDR1 SGHAT, CDR2 FQNNGV. This CDR3 comprises 18 residues. The V gene end was trimmed by 5 bases and the J gene end by 5 bases; junction bases not matched to a gene: 16.

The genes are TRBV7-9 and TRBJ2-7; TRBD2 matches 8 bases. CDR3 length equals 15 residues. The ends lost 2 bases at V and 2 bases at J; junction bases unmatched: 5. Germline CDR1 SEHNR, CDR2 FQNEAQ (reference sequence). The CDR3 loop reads CASSLSGSFTYEQYF. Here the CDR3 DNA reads TGTGCCAGCAGCTTAAGCGGGAGCTTTACCTACGAGCAGTACTTC. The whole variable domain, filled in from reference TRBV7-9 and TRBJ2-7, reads DTGVSQNPRHKITKRGQNVTFRCDPISEHNRLYWYRQTLGQGPEFLTYFQNEAQLEKSRLLSDRFSAERPKGSFSTLEIQRTEQGDSAMYLCASSLSGSFTYEQYFGPGTRLTVT.

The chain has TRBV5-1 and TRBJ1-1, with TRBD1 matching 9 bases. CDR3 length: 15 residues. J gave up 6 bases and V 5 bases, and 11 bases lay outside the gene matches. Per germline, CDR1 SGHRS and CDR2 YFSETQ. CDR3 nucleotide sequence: TGCGCCAGCAGTTATACCGGGGGACAGGGATCTGAAGCTTTCTTT. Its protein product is CASSYTGGQGSEAFF.

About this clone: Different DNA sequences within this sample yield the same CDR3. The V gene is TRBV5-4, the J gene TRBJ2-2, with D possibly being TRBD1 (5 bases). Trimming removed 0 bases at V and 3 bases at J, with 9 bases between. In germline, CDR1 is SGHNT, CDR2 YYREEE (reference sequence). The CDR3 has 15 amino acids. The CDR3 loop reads CASSLVQGDTGELFF. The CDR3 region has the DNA TGTGCCAGCAGCTTGGTCCAGGGCGACACCGGGGAGCTGTTTTTT.

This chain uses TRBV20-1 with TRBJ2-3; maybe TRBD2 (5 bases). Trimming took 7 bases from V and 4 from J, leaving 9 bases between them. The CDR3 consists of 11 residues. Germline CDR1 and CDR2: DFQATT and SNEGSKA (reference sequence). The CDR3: CSGWRSDTQYF. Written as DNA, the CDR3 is TGCAGTGGCTGGAGGTCAGATACGCAGTATTTT.

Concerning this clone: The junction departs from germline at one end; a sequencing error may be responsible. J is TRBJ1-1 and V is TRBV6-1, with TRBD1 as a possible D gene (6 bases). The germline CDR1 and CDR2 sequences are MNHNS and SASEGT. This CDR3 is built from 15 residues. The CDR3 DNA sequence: TGTGCCAGCAGTGAAGCACGGGGGCTGAAGACTGAAGCTTTCTTT. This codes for CASSEARGLKTEAFF.

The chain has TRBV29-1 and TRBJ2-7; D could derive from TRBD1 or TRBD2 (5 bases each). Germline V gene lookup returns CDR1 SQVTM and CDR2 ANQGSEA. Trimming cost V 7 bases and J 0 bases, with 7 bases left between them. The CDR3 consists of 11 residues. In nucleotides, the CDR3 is TGCAGCGGAGGGGACTCCTACGAGCAGTACTTC. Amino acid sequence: CSGGDSYEQYF.

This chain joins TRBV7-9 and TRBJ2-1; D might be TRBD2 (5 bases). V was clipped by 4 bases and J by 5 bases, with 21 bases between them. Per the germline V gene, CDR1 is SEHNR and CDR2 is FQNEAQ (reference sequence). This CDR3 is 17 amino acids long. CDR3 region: CASSSRDLAPPNNEQFF. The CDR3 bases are TGTGCCAGCAGCTCCAGAGACCTAGCACCCCCGAACAATGAGCAGTTCTTC.

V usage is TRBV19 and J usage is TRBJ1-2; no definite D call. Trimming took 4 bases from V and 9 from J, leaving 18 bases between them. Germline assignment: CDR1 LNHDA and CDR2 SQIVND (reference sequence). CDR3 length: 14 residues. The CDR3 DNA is TGTGCCAGTAGTACAAGAAGGACGGCCGTGAGCTACACCTTC. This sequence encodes CASSTRRTAVSYTF.

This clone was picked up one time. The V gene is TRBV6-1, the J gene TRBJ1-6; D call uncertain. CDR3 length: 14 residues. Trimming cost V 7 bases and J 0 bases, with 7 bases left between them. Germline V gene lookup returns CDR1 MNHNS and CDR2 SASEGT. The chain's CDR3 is CASTRSSYNSPLHF. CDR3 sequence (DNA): TGTGCCAGCACGAGGAGCTCCTATAATTCACCCCTCCACTTT.

The CDR3 protein is CASSEQGADNSPLHF. The CDR3 bases are TGTGCCAGCAGTGAACAGGGGGCGGATAATTCACCCCTCCACTTT. The J gene is TRBJ1-6, the V gene TRBV2, with 8 bases matching TRBD1. Germline values: CDR1 SNHLY, CDR2 FYNNEI. The CDR3 length is 15 residues. With 2 bases clipped from V and 5 bases from J, the junction kept 2 bases outside the gene matches.

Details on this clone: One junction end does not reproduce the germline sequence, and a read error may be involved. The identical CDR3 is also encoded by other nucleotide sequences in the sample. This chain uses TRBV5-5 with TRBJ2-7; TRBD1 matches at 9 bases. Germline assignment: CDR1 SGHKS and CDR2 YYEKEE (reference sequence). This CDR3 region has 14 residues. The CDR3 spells CASSLGTGLYEQYF. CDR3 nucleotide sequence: TGCGCCAGCAGCCTCGGGACAGGGCTCTACGAGCAGTACTTC.